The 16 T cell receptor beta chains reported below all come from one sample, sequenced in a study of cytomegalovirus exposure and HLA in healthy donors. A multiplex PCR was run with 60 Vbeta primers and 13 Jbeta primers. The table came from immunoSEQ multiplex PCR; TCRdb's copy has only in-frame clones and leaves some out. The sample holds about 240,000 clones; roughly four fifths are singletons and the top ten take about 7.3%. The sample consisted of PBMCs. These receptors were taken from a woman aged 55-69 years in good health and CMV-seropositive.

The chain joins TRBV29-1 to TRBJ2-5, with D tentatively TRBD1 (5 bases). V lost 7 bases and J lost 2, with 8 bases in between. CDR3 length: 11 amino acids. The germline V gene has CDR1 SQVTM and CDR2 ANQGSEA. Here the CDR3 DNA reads TGCAGCGGACGGACACAAGAGACCCAGTACTTC. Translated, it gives CSGRTQETQYF.

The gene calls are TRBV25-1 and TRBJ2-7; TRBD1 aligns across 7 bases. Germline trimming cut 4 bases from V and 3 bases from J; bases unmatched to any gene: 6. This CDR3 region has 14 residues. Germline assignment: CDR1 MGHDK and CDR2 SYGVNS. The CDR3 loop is CASSVGTEYYEQYF. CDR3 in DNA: TGTGCCAGCAGTGTTGGGACAGAGTACTACGAGCAGTACTTC.

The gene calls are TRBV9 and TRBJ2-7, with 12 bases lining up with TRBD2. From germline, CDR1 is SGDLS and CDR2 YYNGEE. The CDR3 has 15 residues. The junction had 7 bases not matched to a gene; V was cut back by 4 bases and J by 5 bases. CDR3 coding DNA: TGTGCCAGCAGCCCCCACCTAGCGGGAGGGAACGAGCAGTACTTC. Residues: CASSPHLAGGNEQYF.

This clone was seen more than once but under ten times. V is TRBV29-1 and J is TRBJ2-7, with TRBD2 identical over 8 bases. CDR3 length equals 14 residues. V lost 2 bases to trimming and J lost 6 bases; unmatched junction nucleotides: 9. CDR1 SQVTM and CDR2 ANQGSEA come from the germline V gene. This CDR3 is CSVEQERECSEQYF. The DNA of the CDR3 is TGCAGCGTTGAACAGGAGCGGGAGTGTTCCGAGCAGTACTTC.

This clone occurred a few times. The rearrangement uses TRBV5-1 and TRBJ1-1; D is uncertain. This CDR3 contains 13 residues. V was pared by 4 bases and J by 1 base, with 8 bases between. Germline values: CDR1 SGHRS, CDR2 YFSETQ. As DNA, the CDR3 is TGCGCCAGCAGCGTGACATCGAACACTGAAGCTTTCTTT. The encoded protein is CASSVTSNTEAFF.

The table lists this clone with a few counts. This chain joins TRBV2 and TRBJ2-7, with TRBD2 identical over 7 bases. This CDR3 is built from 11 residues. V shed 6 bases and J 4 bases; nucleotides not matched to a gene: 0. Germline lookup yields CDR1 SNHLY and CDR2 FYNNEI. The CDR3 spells CASRGLYEQYF. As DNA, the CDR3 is TGTGCCAGCAGGGGACTATACGAGCAGTACTTC.

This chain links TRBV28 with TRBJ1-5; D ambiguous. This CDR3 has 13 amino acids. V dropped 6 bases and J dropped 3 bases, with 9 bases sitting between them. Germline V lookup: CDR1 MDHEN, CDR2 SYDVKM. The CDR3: CASSGVPNQPQHF. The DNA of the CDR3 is TGTGCCAGCAGCGGGGTCCCCAATCAGCCCCAGCATTTT.

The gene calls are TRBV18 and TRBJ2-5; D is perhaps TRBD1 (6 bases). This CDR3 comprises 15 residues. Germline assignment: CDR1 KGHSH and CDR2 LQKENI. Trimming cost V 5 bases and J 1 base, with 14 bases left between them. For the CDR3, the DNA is TGTGCCAGCTCAATCGCAGGGGTGGGCCAAGAGACCCAGTACTTC. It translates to CASSIAGVGQETQYF. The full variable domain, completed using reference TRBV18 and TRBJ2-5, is NAGVMQNPRHLVRRRGQEARLRCSPMKGHSHVYWYRQLPEEGLKFMVYLQKENIIDESGMPKERFSAEFPKEGPSILRIQQVVRGDSAAYFCASSIAGVGQETQYFGPGTRLLVL.

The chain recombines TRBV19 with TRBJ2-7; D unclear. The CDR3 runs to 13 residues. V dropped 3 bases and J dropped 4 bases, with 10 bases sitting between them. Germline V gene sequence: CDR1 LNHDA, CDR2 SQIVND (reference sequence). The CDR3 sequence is CASSIASPYEQYF. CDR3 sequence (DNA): TGTGCCAGTAGTATCGCTAGTCCGTACGAGCAGTACTTC.

The CDR3 DNA reads as TGTGCCAGCAGTTTCCAACGGACTAGCCGAAGGCAGTTCTTC. The encoded protein is CASSFQRTSRRQFF. The chain carries TRBV27 and TRBJ2-1, with TRBD2 matching 8 bases. The CDR3 covers 14 residues. V lost 3 bases and J lost 12; bases outside the gene matches: 10. The germline V gene encodes CDR1 MNHEY and CDR2 SMNVEV (reference sequence).

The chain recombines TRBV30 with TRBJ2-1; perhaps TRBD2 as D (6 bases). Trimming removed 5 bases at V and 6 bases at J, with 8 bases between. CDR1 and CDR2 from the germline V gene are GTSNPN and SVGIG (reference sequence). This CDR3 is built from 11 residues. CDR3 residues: CAWGDFNEQFF. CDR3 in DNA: TGTGCCTGGGGGGACTTCAATGAGCAGTTCTTC.

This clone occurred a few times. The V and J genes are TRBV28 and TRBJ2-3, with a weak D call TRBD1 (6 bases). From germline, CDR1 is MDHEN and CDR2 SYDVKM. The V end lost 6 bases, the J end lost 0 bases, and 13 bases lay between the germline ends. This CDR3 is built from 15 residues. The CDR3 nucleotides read TGTGCCAGCAGCCAACTCGACAGGAGCACAGATACGCAGTATTTT. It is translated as CASSQLDRSTDTQYF.

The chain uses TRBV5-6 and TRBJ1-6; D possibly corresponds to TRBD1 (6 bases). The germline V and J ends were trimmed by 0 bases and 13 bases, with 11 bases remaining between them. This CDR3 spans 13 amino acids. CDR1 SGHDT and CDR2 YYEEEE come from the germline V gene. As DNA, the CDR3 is TGTGCCAGCAGCTTGGGACAGGTTTCCCCCCTCCACTTT. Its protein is CASSLGQVSPLHF.

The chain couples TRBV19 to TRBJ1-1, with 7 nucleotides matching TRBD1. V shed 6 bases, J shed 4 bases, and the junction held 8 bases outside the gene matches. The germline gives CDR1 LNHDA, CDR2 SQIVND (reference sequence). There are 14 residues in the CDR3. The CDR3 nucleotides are TGTGCCAGTAGGGACCCAGGGGGTGTCACTGAAGCTTTCTTT. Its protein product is CASRDPGGVTEAFF.

CDR3 loop: CASRAWGQGDSEQYF. CDR3 DNA sequence: TGTGCCAGCAGAGCCTGGGGACAGGGTGATTCGGAGCAGTACTTC. The V call is TRBV7-9, the J call TRBJ2-7; TRBD1 matches at 9 bases. This CDR3 spans 15 amino acids. Germline trimming cut 6 bases from V and 7 bases from J; bases unmatched to any gene: 13. From germline, CDR1 is SEHNR and CDR2 FQNEAQ (reference sequence).

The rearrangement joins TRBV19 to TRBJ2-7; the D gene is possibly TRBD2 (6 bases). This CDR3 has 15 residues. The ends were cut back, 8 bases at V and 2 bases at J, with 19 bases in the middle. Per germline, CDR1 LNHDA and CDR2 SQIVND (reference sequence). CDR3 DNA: TGTGCCAGTGAGGGGCGGGGAGACAAAGCCTACGAGCAGTACTTC. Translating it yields CASEGRGDKAYEQYF. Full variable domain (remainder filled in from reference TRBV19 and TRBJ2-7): DGGITQSPKYLFRKEGQNVTLSCEQNLNHDAMYWYRQDPGQGLRLIYYSQIVNDFQKGDIAEGYSVSREKKESFPLTVTSAQKNPTAFYLCASEGRGDKAYEQYFGPGTRLTVT.